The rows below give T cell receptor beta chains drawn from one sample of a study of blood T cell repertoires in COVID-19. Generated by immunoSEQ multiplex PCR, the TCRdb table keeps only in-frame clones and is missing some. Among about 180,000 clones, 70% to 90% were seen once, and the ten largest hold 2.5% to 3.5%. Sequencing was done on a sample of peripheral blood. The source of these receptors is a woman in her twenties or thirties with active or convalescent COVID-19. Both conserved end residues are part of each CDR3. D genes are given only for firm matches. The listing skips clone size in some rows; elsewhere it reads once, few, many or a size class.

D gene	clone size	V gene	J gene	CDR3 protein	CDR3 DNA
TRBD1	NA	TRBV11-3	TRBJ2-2	CASSNGQGFTGELFF	TGTGCCAGCAGCAACGGACAGGGGTTCACCGGGGAGCTGTTTTTT
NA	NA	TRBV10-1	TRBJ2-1	CASSDPSQNNEQFF	TGCGCCAGCAGTGACCCCTCCCAGAACAATGAGCAGTTCTTC
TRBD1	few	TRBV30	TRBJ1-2	CAWSGTGHNYGYTF	TGTGCCTGGAGTGGGACAGGGCATAACTATGGCTACACCTTC
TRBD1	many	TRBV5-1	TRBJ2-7	CASITEPGTGVYEQYF	TGCGCCAGCATCACAGAACCCGGGACAGGGGTCTACGAGCAGTACTTC
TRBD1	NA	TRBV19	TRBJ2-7	CASSRSSGQGSHEQYF	TGTGCCAGTAGTAGATCATCGGGACAGGGTTCTCACGAGCAGTACTTC
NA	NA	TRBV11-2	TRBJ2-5	CASSLEFLTRGETQYF	TGTGCCAGCAGCTTAGAATTCTTGACCCGCGGGGAGACCCAGTACTTC
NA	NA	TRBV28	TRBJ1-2	CASSLGVRGVNYGYTF	TGTGCCAGCAGTTTAGGGGTCAGGGGAGTCAACTATGGCTACACCTTC
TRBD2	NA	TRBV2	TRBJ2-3	CASTEGSGSTDTQYF	TGTGCCAGCACCGAGGGTAGCGGGAGCACAGATACGCAGTATTTT
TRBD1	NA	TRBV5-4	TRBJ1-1	CASSLWTGYIENTEAFF	TGTGCCAGCAGCTTGTGGACAGGGTACATAGAGAACACTGAAGCTTTCTTT
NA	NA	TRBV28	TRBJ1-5	CASSLGGRDGQPQHF	TGTGCCAGCAGTTTAGGGGGCAGGGATGGCCAGCCCCAGCATTTT
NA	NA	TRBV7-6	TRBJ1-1	CASSLGGHLNTEAFF	TGTGCCAGCAGCTTAGGGGGACATTTGAACACTGAAGCTTTCTTT
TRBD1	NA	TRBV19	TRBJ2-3	CASSTHGQGRNTDTQYF	TGTGCCAGTAGTACACACGGACAGGGGAGAAACACAGATACGCAGTATTTT
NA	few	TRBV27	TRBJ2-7	CATRSRQEEYF	TGTGCCACGAGGAGTCGACAGGAGGAGTACTTC
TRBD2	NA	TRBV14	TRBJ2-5	CASSPRNLAGGRETQYF	TGTGCCAGCAGCCCAAGAAATCTAGCGGGGGGGCGAGAGACCCAGTACTTC
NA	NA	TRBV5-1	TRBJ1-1	CASRFLVGRQMNTEAFF	TGCGCCAGCAGGTTTCTAGTTGGCAGACAGATGAACACTGAAGCTTTCTTT
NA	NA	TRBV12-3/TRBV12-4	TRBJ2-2	CASSLNTGELLF	TGTGCCAGCAGTCTTAACACCGGGGAGCTGCTTTTT
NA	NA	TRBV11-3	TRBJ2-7	CASSRAGLFSYEQYF	TGTGCCAGCAGCCGCGCGGGCCTCTTCTCCTACGAGCAGTACTTC
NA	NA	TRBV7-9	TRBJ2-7	CASSLAGGRQALSSYEQYF	TGTGCCAGCAGCTTAGCGGGGGGGAGACAGGCCCTCAGCTCCTACGAGCAGTACTTC
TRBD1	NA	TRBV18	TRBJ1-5	CASSLTGITRDSLHF	TGTGCCAGCTCACTCACGGGCATTACTAGGGACAGCTTGCATTTT
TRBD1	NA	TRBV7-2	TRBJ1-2	CASSLRQGASGYTF	TGTGCCAGCAGCTTAAGGCAGGGGGCAAGTGGCTACACCTTC
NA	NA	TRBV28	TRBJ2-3	CASRDLQGTDTQYF	TGTGCCAGCAGGGATCTCCAGGGGACAGATACGCAGTATTTT
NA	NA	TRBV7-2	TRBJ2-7	CASSPQGGYEQYF	TGTGCCAGCAGCCCACAAGGGGGTTACGAGCAGTACTTC
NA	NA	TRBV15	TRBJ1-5	CATSRVRSNQPQHF	TGTGCCACCAGCAGAGTTCGTAGCAATCAGCCCCAGCATTTT
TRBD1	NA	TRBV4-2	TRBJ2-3	CASSRRQGERLSTDTQYF	TGTGCCAGCAGCCGGCGACAGGGAGAGAGACTAAGCACAGATACGCAGTATTTT
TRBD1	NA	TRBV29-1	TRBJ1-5	CSVQGGNNQPQHF	TGCAGCGTTCAAGGGGGCAACAATCAGCCCCAGCATTTT
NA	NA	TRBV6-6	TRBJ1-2	CASRRDEGANYGYTF	TGTGCCAGCAGGAGAGATGAAGGAGCTAACTATGGCTACACCTTC
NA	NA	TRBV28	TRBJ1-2	CASSFLAGGYGYTF	NA
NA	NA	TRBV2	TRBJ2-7	CASRVEDISYEQYF	TGTGCCAGCCGAGTCGAAGACATATCCTACGAGCAGTACTTC
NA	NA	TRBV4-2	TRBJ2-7	CASSQDKGAGYEQYF	TGTGCCAGCAGCCAAGATAAAGGGGCCGGGTACGAGCAGTACTTC
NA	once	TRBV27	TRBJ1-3	CASSSGSQRHTIYF	TGTGCCAGCAGTTCCGGCTCTCAGCGTCACACCATATATTTT
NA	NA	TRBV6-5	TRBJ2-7	CASSPTFSYEQYF	TGTGCCAGCAGTCCGACATTCTCCTACGAGCAGTACTTC
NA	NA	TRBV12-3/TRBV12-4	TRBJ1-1	CASRVRAEAFF	TGTGCCAGCAGGGTGAGGGCTGAAGCTTTCTTT
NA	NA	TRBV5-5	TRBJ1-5	CASSLAPNQPQHF	TGTGCCAGCAGCTTGGCCCCTAATCAGCCCCAGCATTTT
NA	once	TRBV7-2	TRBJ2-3	CASSLSRYGTQYF	TGTGCCAGCAGCTTATCTAGATACGGTACGCAGTATTTT
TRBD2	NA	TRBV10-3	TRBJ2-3	CAISEFSSGSVSTDTQYF	TGTGCCATCAGTGAGTTTTCTAGCGGGAGTGTCAGCACAGATACGCAGTATTTT
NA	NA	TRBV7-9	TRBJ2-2	CASSLDGSWLFF	TGTGCCAGCAGCTTAGATGGCAGTTGGCTGTTTTTT
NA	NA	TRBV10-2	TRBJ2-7	CASSESGAGRQYF	TGCGCCAGCAGTGAGTCTGGGGCAGGTCGGCAGTACTTC
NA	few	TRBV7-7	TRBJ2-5	CASSLANRKGETQYF	TGTGCTAGCAGCTTAGCCAACAGGAAAGGAGAGACCCAGTACTTC
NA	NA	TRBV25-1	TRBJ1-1	CASSELGGRNTEAFF	TGTGCCAGCAGTGAATTGGGGGGGCGTAACACTGAAGCTTTCTTT
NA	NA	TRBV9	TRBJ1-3	CASSVITVSGNTIYF	TGTGCCAGCAGCGTGATCACAGTCTCTGGAAACACCATATATTTT
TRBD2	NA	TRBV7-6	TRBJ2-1	CASSSSPGLAVYNEQFF	TGTGCCAGCAGCTCTTCACCGGGACTAGCGGTTTACAATGAGCAGTTCTTC
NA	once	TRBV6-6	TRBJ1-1	CASSLGTGWDTEAFF	TGTGCCAGCAGTTTAGGAACAGGCTGGGACACTGAAGCTTTCTTT
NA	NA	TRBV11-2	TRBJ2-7	CASSTSSYEQYF	TGTGCCAGCAGCACCAGCTCCTACGAGCAGTACTTC
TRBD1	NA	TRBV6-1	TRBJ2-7	CASSEKGQGRYEQYF	TGTGCCAGCAGTGAAAAGGGACAGGGGAGATACGAGCAGTACTTC
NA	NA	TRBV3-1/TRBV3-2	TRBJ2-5	CASSQALAQETQYF	TGTGCCAGCAGCCAAGCTCTGGCCCAAGAGACCCAGTACTTC
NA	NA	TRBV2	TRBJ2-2	CASGRNANTGELFF	TGTGCCAGCGGGCGCAACGCGAACACCGGGGAGCTGTTTTTT